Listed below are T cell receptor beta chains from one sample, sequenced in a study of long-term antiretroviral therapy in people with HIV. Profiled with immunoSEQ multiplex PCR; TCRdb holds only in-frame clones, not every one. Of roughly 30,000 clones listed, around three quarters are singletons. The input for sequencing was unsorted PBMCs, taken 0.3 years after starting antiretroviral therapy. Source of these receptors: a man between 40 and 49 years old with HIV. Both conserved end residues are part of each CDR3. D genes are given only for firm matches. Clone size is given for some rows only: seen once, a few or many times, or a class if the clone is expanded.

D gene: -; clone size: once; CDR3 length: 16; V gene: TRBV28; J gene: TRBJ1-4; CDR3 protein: CASGAPYAVTNEKLFF; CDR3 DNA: TGTGCCAGCGGGGCCCCATATGCGGTAACTAATGAAAAACTGTTTTTT
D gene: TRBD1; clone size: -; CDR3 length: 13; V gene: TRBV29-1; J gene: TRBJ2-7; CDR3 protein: CSARQGSTYEQYF; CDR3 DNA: TGCAGCGCAAGACAGGGGAGTACCTACGAGCAGTACTTC
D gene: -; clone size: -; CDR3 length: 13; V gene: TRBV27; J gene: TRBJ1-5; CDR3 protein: CASAWEFNQPQHF; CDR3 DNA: TGTGCCAGCGCCTGGGAGTTCAATCAGCCCCAGCATTTT
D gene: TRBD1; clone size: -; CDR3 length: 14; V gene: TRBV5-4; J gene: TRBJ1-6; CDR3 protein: CASSFGTGSSPLHF; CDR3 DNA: TGTGCCAGCAGCTTTGGGACAGGGAGCTCACCCCTCCACTTT
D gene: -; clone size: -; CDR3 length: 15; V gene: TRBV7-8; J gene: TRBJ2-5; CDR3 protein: CADSDIDSSGETQYF; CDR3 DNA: TGTGCCGATTCAGACATCGACAGTTCGGGAGAGACCCAGTACTTC
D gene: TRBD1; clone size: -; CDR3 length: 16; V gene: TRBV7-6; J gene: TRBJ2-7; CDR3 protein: CASSIGQGRGSYEQYF; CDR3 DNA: TGTGCCAGCAGCATAGGACAGGGTCGGGGCTCCTACGAGCAGTACTTC
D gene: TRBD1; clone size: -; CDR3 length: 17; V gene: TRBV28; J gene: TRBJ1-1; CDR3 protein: CASSGSGTGGWGTEAFF; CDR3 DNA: TGTGCCAGCAGTGGCTCCGGGACAGGGGGCTGGGGCACTGAAGCTTTCTTT
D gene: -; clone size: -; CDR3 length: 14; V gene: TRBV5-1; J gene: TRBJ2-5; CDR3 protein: CASMSGTLQETQYF; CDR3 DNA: TGCGCCAGCATGTCCGGGACCCTTCAAGAGACCCAGTACTTC
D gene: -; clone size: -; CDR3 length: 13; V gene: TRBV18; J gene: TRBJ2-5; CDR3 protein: CASSPTIQETQYF; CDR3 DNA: TGTGCCAGCTCACCAACAATTCAAGAGACCCAGTACTTC
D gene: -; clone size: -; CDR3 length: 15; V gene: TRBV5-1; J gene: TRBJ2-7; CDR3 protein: CASSLEGRSSYEQYF; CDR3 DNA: TGCGCCAGCAGCTTGGAGGGACGGAGCTCCTACGAGCAGTACTTC
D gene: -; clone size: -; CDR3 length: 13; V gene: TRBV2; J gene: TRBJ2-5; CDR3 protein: CASSDRGKETQYF; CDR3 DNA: TGTGCCAGCAGTGACAGAGGGAAAGAGACCCAGTACTTC
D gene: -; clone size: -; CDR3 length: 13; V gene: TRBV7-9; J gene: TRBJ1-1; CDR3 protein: CASTVRGVGEAFF; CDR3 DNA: TGTGCCAGCACCGTGCGAGGGGTCGGTGAAGCTTTCTTT
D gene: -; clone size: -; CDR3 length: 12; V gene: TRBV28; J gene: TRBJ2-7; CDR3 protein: CASSLKLIKQYF; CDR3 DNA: TGTGCCAGCAGTTTAAAACTCATTAAGCAGTACTTC
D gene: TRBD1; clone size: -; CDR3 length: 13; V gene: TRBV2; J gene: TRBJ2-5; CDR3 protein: CASNGQGAETQYF; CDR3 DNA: TGTGCCAGCAATGGACAGGGGGCTGAGACCCAGTACTTC
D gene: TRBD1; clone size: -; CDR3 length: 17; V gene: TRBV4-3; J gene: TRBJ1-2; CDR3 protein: CASSQGRTGGADYGYTF; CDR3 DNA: TGCGCCAGCAGCCAAGGGCGGACAGGGGGCGCTGACTATGGCTACACCTTC
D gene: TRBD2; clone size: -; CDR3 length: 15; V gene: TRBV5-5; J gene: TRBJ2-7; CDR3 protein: CASTPTIGGFYEQYF; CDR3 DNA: TGTGCCAGCACCCCAACTATCGGGGGGTTTTACGAGCAGTACTTC
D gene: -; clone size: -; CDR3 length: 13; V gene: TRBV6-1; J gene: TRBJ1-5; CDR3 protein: CASKGDSNQPQHF; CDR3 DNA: TGTGCCAGCAAAGGCGACAGCAATCAGCCCCAGCATTTT
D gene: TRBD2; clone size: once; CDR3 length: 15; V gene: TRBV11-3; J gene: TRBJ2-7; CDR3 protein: CASSLGAGGSHEQYF; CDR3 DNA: TGTGCCAGCAGCTTAGGAGCGGGAGGATCCCACGAGCAGTACTTC
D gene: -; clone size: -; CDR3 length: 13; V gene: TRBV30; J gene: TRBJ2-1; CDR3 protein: CACGRGVYNEQFF; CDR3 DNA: TGTGCCTGTGGGAGGGGGGTTTACAATGAGCAGTTCTTC
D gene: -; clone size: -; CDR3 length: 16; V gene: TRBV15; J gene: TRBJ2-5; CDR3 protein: CATSSDSLIIEETQYF; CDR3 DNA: TGTGCCACCAGCAGCGACAGTTTAATTATTGAGGAGACCCAGTACTTC
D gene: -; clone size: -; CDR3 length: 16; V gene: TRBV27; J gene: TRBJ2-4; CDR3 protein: CASSTLPGVTKNIQYF; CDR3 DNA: TGTGCCAGCAGTACTCTTCCCGGGGTGACCAAAAACATTCAGTACTTC
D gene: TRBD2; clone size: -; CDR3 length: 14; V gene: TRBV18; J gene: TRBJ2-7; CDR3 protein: CASSPLSGSGEQYF; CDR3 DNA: TGTGCCAGCTCACCCCTTAGCGGGAGCGGGGAGCAGTACTTC
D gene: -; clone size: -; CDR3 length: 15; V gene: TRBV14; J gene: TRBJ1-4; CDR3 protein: CASSQDRGTNEKLFF; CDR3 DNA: TGTGCCAGCAGCCAAGATCGGGGAACTAATGAAAAACTGTTTTTT
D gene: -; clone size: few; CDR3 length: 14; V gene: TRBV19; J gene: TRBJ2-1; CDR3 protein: CASSVVSSYNEQFF; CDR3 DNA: TGTGCCAGTAGTGTGGTGAGCTCCTACAATGAGCAGTTCTTC
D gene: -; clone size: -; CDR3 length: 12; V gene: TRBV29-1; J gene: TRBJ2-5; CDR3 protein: CSVEESRETQYF; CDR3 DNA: TGCAGCGTTGAAGAGAGCAGGGAGACCCAGTACTTC
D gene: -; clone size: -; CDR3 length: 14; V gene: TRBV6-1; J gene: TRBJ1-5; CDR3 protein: CASSTFYSNQPQHF; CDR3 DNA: TGTGCCAGCAGCACCTTTTATAGCAATCAGCCCCAGCATTTT
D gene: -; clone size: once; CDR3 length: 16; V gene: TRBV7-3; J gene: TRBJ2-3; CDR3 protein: CASSLQPDSSTDTQYF; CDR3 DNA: TGTGCCAGCAGCTTACAGCCAGATTCTAGCACAGATACGCAGTATTTT
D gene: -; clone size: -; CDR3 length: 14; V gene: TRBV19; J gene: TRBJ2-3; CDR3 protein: CASTADRTRDTQYF; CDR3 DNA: TGTGCCAGTACGGCCGACAGGACTCGGGATACGCAGTATTTT